Listed below are T cell receptor beta chains from one sample, sequenced in a study of vaccination effects on CD4 cells after COVID-19. This table comes from immunoSEQ multiplex PCR, and its TCRdb copy is limited to in-frame clones, with some not included. The repertoire holds approximately 30,000 clones, with approximately 72% as singletons. Their antigens are not known. This material consisted of CD4+ T cells from PBMCs cultured with a peptide pool, taken before COVID-19 vaccination. All receptors come from a human donor who had a prior SARS-CoV-2 infection. Each CDR3 is given with its conserved first and last residue. The D gene is left open where the match is weak. The size field is filled for only some rows; it gives once, few, many or a size class.

abundance: -
d_gene: TRBD1
j_gene: TRBJ1-6
v_gene: TRBV30
CDR3aa: CAWSVKGTGGWNSPLHF
CDR3nt: TGTGCCTGGAGTGTAAAGGGAACAGGGGGTTGGAATTCACCCCTCCACTTT

abundance: -
d_gene: TRBD1
j_gene: TRBJ2-6
v_gene: TRBV3-1/TRBV3-2
CDR3aa: CASSQDRSRGWGKGANVLTF
CDR3nt: TGTGCCAGCAGCCAAGATAGGTCCAGGGGGTGGGGAAAGGGGGCCAACGTCCTGACTTTC

abundance: -
d_gene: TRBD1
j_gene: TRBJ2-1
v_gene: TRBV7-2
CDR3aa: CASSLSGTAQFF
CDR3nt: TGTGCCAGCAGCTTGTCCGGGACAGCTCAGTTCTTC

abundance: -
d_gene: TRBD2
j_gene: TRBJ2-4
v_gene: TRBV7-2
CDR3aa: CASSDGLAGGLAKNIQYF
CDR3nt: TGTGCCAGCAGCGACGGACTAGCGGGAGGCTTAGCCAAAAACATTCAGTACTTC

abundance: few
d_gene: TRBD1
j_gene: TRBJ1-5
v_gene: TRBV2
CDR3aa: CASSVGGGQPQHF
CDR3nt: TGTGCCAGCAGTGTAGGGGGCGGTCAGCCCCAGCATTTT

abundance: -
d_gene: -
j_gene: TRBJ1-1
v_gene: TRBV3-1/TRBV3-2
CDR3aa: CASSYFGESTEAFF
CDR3nt: TGTGCCAGCAGCTACTTTGGGGAGAGCACTGAAGCTTTCTTT

abundance: -
d_gene: TRBD1
j_gene: TRBJ1-2
v_gene: TRBV4-2
CDR3aa: CASSQEDRGGANYGYTF
CDR3nt: TGTGCCAGCAGCCAAGAGGACAGGGGAGGAGCTAACTATGGCTACACCTTC

abundance: -
d_gene: TRBD2
j_gene: TRBJ2-3
v_gene: TRBV3-1/TRBV3-2
CDR3aa: CASSQPLAGGPGNTQYF
CDR3nt: TGTGCCAGCAGCCAACCTCTGGCGGGGGGGCCGGGAAATACGCAGTATTTT

abundance: -
d_gene: -
j_gene: TRBJ1-5
v_gene: TRBV12-3/TRBV12-4
CDR3aa: CASSLGGPQHF
CDR3nt: TGTGCCAGCAGTTTAGGGGGGCCCCAGCATTTT

abundance: -
d_gene: -
j_gene: TRBJ2-1
v_gene: TRBV5-1
CDR3aa: CASSLAASVEHNEQFF
CDR3nt: TGCGCCAGCAGCTTGGCGGCTAGCGTTGAACACAATGAGCAGTTCTTC

abundance: -
d_gene: -
j_gene: TRBJ2-4
v_gene: TRBV3-1/TRBV3-2
CDR3aa: CASSQISAQISPLYF
CDR3nt: TGTGCCAGCAGCCAAATCTCAGCCCAAATATCCCCCCTCTACTTC

abundance: few
d_gene: TRBD2
j_gene: TRBJ2-7
v_gene: TRBV11-2
CDR3aa: CASRPTSGYEQYF
CDR3nt: TGTGCCAGCAGACCGACTAGCGGGTACGAGCAGTACTTC

abundance: -
d_gene: -
j_gene: TRBJ2-2
v_gene: TRBV19
CDR3aa: CASSIGRGSSPADTTGELFF
CDR3nt: TGTGCCAGTAGTATAGGCCGGGGATCTAGCCCCGCCGATACCACCGGGGAGCTGTTTTTT

abundance: -
d_gene: -
j_gene: TRBJ1-6
v_gene: TRBV11-2
CDR3aa: CASTELGFGGSPLHF
CDR3nt: TGTGCCAGCACCGAATTAGGCTTCGGCGGTTCACCCCTCCACTTT

abundance: -
d_gene: -
j_gene: TRBJ1-2
v_gene: TRBV6-5
CDR3aa: CASSSPGRLPNYGYTF
CDR3nt: TGTGCCAGCAGTTCCCCAGGGAGACTGCCTAACTATGGCTACACCTTC

abundance: few
d_gene: TRBD1
j_gene: TRBJ1-1
v_gene: TRBV12-3/TRBV12-4
CDR3aa: CASGRGDTEAFF
CDR3nt: TGTGCCAGCGGCAGGGGGGACACTGAAGCTTTCTTT